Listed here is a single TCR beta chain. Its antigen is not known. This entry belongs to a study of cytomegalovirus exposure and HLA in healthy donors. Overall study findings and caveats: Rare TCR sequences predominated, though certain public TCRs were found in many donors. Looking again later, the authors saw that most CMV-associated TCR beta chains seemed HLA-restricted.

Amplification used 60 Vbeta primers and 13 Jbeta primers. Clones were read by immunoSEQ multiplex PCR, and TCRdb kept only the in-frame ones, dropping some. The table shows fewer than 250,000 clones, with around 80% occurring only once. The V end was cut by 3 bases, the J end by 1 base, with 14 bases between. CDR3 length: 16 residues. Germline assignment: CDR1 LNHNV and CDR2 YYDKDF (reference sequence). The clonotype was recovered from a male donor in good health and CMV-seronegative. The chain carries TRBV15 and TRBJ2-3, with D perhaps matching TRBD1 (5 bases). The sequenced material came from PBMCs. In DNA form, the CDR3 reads TGTGCCACCAGCAGGCTTGGGGAAGGGGGCACAGATACGCAGTATTTT. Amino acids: CATSRLGEGGTDTQYF.